These 27 T cell receptor beta chains were all obtained from the same sample, sequenced in a study of regulatory T cells in long-lasting Graves disease. Indicated time point: newly diagnosed GD, antithyroid drugs for less than 3 months. After RNA was extracted from PBMCs, the TCR library was made from it. The authors built TCR beta libraries using iRepertoire HTBI primers and Arm-PCR of CDR3 regions. TCRdb fed the multiplex PCR reads into MiXCR, producing one record per CDR3 protein. The data contain 540,000 or so distinct CDR3 sequences, 13% of them singletons. The same sample was also studied in work on T cells in Graves' hyperthyroidism and ophthalmopathy.

Sequencing was performed on peripheral blood mononuclear cells (PBMCs), taken at new diagnosis, from a patient treated with antithyroid drugs. Receptors originate from a young man with Graves disease.

Concerning this clonotype: Since a much larger clone is just one base distant, this may be a read error. J is TRBJ2-3 and V is TRBV7-9, with D uncertain. This CDR3 region has 18 residues. The V gene's germline CDR1 is SEHNR and CDR2 FQNEAQ (reference sequence). The CDR3 is CVSSSIPIRTRTADTQYF. For the CDR3, the DNA is TGTGTCAGCAGCTCGATTCCCATTCGGACGCGCACGGCAGATACGCAGTATTTT.

This clonotype was seen at least ten times. The V gene is TRBV20-1, the J gene TRBJ2-7, with 8 bases lining up with TRBD2. The CDR3 extends over 14 amino acids. V was pared by 3 bases and J by 4 bases, with 8 bases of the junction left unmatched. Germline CDR1 and CDR2: DFQATT and SNEGSKA (reference sequence). The CDR3 loop is CSASIREGVYEQYF. As DNA, the CDR3 is TGCAGTGCTAGTATCCGGGAGGGCGTATACGAGCAGTACTTC.

The rearrangement links TRBV30 to TRBJ2-3; tentative D call: TRBD2 (6 bases). The CDR3 consists of 15 residues. Trimming removed 2 bases from V and 2 bases from J, with 14 bases in between. The germline V gene has CDR1 GTSNPN and CDR2 SVGIG (reference sequence). CDR3 bases: TGTGCCTGGAGTCGTCTTACTAGCACCACAGATACGCAGTATTTT. Translating it yields CAWSRLTSTTDTQYF.

This chain uses TRBV27 with TRBJ2-3; TRBD2 matches 11 bases. There are 19 residues in the CDR3. The germline gives CDR1 MNHEY, CDR2 SMNVEV (reference sequence). V shed 0 bases, J shed 8 bases, and the junction held 16 bases outside the gene matches. The CDR3 sequence: CASSLSIILAGAVSGTQYF. CDR3 sequence (DNA): TGTGCCAGCAGTTTATCGATAATACTAGCGGGAGCAGTTTCAGGTACGCAGTATTTT.

This chain connects TRBV27 to TRBJ2-2; D might be TRBD1 (6 bases). The CDR3 has 14 residues. The V gene's germline CDR1 is MNHEY and CDR2 SMNVEV (reference sequence). Deletions cut 7 bases from V and 4 bases from J, with 13 bases between. The CDR3 region is CASNGQLGTGELFF. The CDR3 region has the DNA TGTGCCAGCAATGGACAGTTGGGCACCGGGGAGCTGTTTTTT.

This clonotype was recorded a few times. The chain couples TRBV9 to TRBJ1-1; a weak D match, TRBD1 (6 bases). Germline loops: CDR1 SGDLS, CDR2 YYNGEE. V was pared by 0 bases and J by 1 base, with 16 bases between. The CDR3 covers 17 residues. The CDR3 here is CASSVEAQGWGNTEAFF. CDR3 DNA sequence: TGTGCCAGCAGCGTAGAGGCTCAGGGGTGGGGGAACACTGAAGCTTTCTTT.

On this clonotype itself: This sequence may be a read error, since a much larger clone differs from it by one base. V and J are TRBV11-2 and TRBJ1-2, with TRBD1 matching over 9 bases. Per germline, CDR1 SGHAT and CDR2 FQNNGV. The CDR3 is 14 amino acids. The junction had 4 bases not matched to a gene; V was cut back by 4 bases and J by 4 bases. The DNA for the CDR3 is TGTGCCAGCAGCTCGGACAGGGGAGTCTATGGCTACACCTTC. Translation: CASSSDRGVYGYTF.

This clonotype was seen more than once but under ten times. J is TRBJ2-7 and V is TRBV11-2, with 16 bases lining up with TRBD2. The CDR3 length is 14 residues. Germline V gives CDR1 SGHAT, CDR2 FQNNGV. With 7 bases clipped from V and 8 bases from J, the junction kept 5 bases outside the gene matches. The CDR3 DNA reads as TGTGCCAGCATCCAGGGACTAGCGGGAGGGAAGCAGTACTTC. As protein: CASIQGLAGGKQYF. Based on the CDR3 plus reference TRBV11-2 and TRBJ2-7, the full variable domain is EAGVAQSPRYKIIEKRQSVAFWCNPISGHATLYWYQQILGQGPKLLIQFQNNGVVDDSQLPKDRFSAERLKGVDSTLKIQPAKLEDSAVYLCASIQGLAGGKQYFGPGTRLTVT.

The gene calls are TRBV20-1 and TRBJ2-5, with 9 nucleotides matching TRBD2. The germline V gene encodes CDR1 DFQATT and CDR2 SNEGSKA (reference sequence). Germline trimming cut 0 bases from V and 1 base from J; bases unmatched to any gene: 6. The CDR3 loop spans 16 amino acids. CDR3 nucleotide sequence: TGCAGTGCTAGAGATGGCGGGAGGGCCCCCCAAGAGACCCAGTACTTC. Its translation is CSARDGGRAPQETQYF.

Many counts were recorded for this clonotype. This rearrangement joins TRBV15 to TRBJ2-1, with 10 bases matching TRBD2. The germline V gene encodes CDR1 LNHNV and CDR2 YYDKDF (reference sequence). J lost 7 bases, V lost 0 bases, and 9 bases had no gene match. The CDR3 contains 17 residues. The CDR3 spells CATSRDTGAGGPNEQFF. The CDR3 DNA reads TGTGCCACCAGCAGAGATACGGGAGCGGGAGGGCCTAATGAGCAGTTCTTC. Using reference TRBV15 and TRBJ2-1 for the parts outside the CDR3, the full variable domain is DAMVIQNPRYQVTQFGKPVTLSCSQTLNHNVMYWYQQKSSQAPKLLFHYYDKDFNNEADTPDNFQSRRPNTSFCFLDIRSPGLGDTAMYLCATSRDTGAGGPNEQFFGPGTRLTVL.

This clonotype came up a few times. The V call is TRBV20-1, the J call TRBJ2-3; TRBD2 matches 9 bases. V gave up 6 bases and J gave up 7 bases; unmatched junction bases: 17. Germline values: CDR1 DFQATT, CDR2 SNEGSKA (reference sequence). The CDR3 totals 16 residues. In DNA form, the CDR3 reads TGCAGTGCCACTTCCCATCTAGCGGGAATAGGGAATACGCAGTATTTT. Translating it yields CSATSHLAGIGNTQYF.

With respect to this clonotype: This may arise from a read error, as a much more abundant clone is one base away. The rearrangement joins TRBV12-3 or TRBV12-4 to TRBJ2-3; 7 bases agree with TRBD2. This CDR3 is 13 amino acids long. The CDR3 region is CAGSLTSPDTQYF. The CDR3 DNA reads as TGTGCCGGCAGTTTGACTAGCCCAGATACGCAGTATTTT.

This clonotype was picked up many times. Written as DNA, the CDR3 is TGTGCCAGCAGCAAGGACAGGGGGTCAGAGACCCAGTACTTC. Protein product: CASSKDRGSETQYF. The gene calls are TRBV7-2 and TRBJ2-5; 10 nucleotides line up with TRBD1. Germline CDR1 is SGHTA and CDR2 is FQGNSA. The CDR3 contains 14 residues. V shed 5 bases and J 4 bases; nucleotides not matched to a gene: 4.

The chain joins TRBV5-1 to TRBJ1-2; D may be TRBD1 (5 bases). Looked up from germline, CDR1 is SGHRS and CDR2 is YFSETQ. This CDR3 is built from 16 residues. V lost 1 base and J lost 2, with 15 bases in between. CDR3 region: CASSLSDITENYGYTF. CDR3 sequence (DNA): TGCGCCAGCAGCTTGTCGGACATAACGGAGAACTATGGCTACACCTTC.

This clonotype was observed at least ten times. This sequence joins TRBV6-1 and TRBJ1-2; TRBD1 might be the D (5 bases). The CDR3 totals 15 residues. The germline CDR1 and CDR2 sequences are MNHNS and SASEGT. The V end lost 7 bases, the J end lost 0 bases, and 15 bases lay between the germline ends. CDR3 nucleotides: TGTGCCAGCACACCCCGGACATCAGCTAACTATGGCTACACCTTC. Translated: CASTPRTSANYGYTF.

At least ten counts were recorded for this clonotype. J is TRBJ1-2 and V is TRBV20-1, with a possible D match to TRBD1 (5 bases). This CDR3 is 12 amino acids long. V was pared by 5 bases and J by 3 bases, with 10 bases between. From germline, CDR1 is DFQATT and CDR2 SNEGSKA (reference sequence). CDR3 in amino acids: CSAGGTDYGYTF. CDR3 nucleotide sequence: TGCAGTGCTGGAGGGACGGACTATGGCTACACCTTC.

CDR3 in amino acids: CASSLDFFSPYGYTF. CDR3 coding DNA: TGCGCCAGCAGCTTGGATTTTTTCTCCCCCTATGGCTACACCTTC. The chain carries TRBV5-1 and TRBJ1-2; no clear D. The CDR3 is 15 residues long. Between the trimmed V and J ends, which lost 0 bases and 4 bases, there was a span of 13 bases. Germline CDR1 reads SGHRS; CDR2 reads YFSETQ.

The chain couples TRBV6-1 to TRBJ1-1, with D hard to call. Germline lookup yields CDR1 MNHNS and CDR2 SASEGT. The CDR3 has 14 residues. Deletions cut 7 bases from V and 3 bases from J, with 15 bases between. The CDR3: CASKKMVDHTEAFF. In DNA form, the CDR3 reads TGTGCCAGCAAAAAAATGGTCGATCACACTGAAGCTTTCTTT.

In this sample, this clonotype turned up a few times. CDR3 DNA sequence: TGCAGTGTGGCTGGCGGTTATGGCTACACCTTC. Encoded protein: CSVAGGYGYTF. V usage is TRBV20-1 and J usage is TRBJ1-2; unclear D gene. Trimming took off 7 bases at V and 5 bases at J, with 11 bases between the two ends. Germline V CDR1 and CDR2: DFQATT, SNEGSKA (reference sequence). The CDR3 runs to 11 residues.

This clonotype was picked up many times. The chain couples TRBV28 to TRBJ1-6; TRBD1 matches at 7 bases. From germline, CDR1 is MDHEN and CDR2 SYDVKM. The trim removed 5 bases at V and 10 bases at J, leaving 17 bases unmatched. The CDR3 extends over 17 amino acids. The CDR3, as DNA: TGTGCCAGCAGTCCTTGGACAGGCCGGGGGATGGAGTCACCCCTCCACTTT. Translation: CASSPWTGRGMESPLHF.

This clonotype has a handful of counts. The chain employs TRBV20-1 and TRBJ2-7; 7 nucleotides line up with TRBD2. This CDR3 region has 15 residues. The ends lost 7 bases at V and 5 bases at J; junction bases unmatched: 17. Looked up from germline, CDR1 is DFQATT and CDR2 is SNEGSKA (reference sequence). The CDR3 nucleotides read TGCAGTGGGAAAGATGGGGGGGAGTTCGGGGACGAGCAGTACTTC. This translates into CSGKDGGEFGDEQYF.

This clonotype was seen at least ten times. V and J are TRBV13 and TRBJ1-1; unclear D gene. The germline gives CDR1 PRHDT, CDR2 FYEKMQ (reference sequence). V lost 3 bases and J 1 base, leaving 12 bases between the germline ends. This CDR3 has 15 amino acids. CDR3 DNA: TGTGCCAGCAGCTTCCGTAGGGCTGCGAACACTGAAGCTTTCTTT. Residues: CASSFRRAANTEAFF.

This clonotype was seen repeatedly, ten times or more. CDR3: CASTLQGAPSNYGYTF. Here the CDR3 DNA reads TGTGCCAGCACCTTACAGGGGGCCCCTTCTAACTATGGCTACACCTTC. This chain joins TRBV6-1 and TRBJ1-2, with 9 bases matching TRBD1. This CDR3 is 16 amino acids long. The V gene end was trimmed by 7 bases and the J gene end by 0 bases; junction bases not matched to a gene: 9. The germline V gene encodes CDR1 MNHNS and CDR2 SASEGT.

The gene calls are TRBV6-2 or TRBV6-3 and TRBJ1-4; D gene unclear. The CDR3 spans 15 residues. V was trimmed by 0 bases and J by 4 bases, leaving 9 bases between them. Per germline, CDR1 MNHEY and CDR2 SVGEGT. The CDR3 here is CASSYSTRVNEKLFF. The CDR3 nucleotides read TGTGCCAGCAGTTACTCGACGAGAGTTAATGAAAAACTGTTTTTT.

This clonotype was seen a handful of times. This likely comes from a read error, as the CDR3 has no conserved phenylalanine or tryptophan at its end. The genes are TRBV5-1 and TRBJ2-1, with 12 bases lining up with TRBD2. This CDR3 comprises 16 residues. The V segment lost 4 bases and the J segment 8 bases; nucleotides outside the gene matches: 10. Germline CDR1 SGHRS, CDR2 YFSETQ. As DNA, the CDR3 is TGCGCCAGCAGCCGGACACTAGCGGGAGGCGGCTATGAGCAGTTCCTC. It yields the protein CASSRTLAGGGYEQFL.

This clonotype was observed at least ten times. The J gene is TRBJ1-1, the V gene TRBV27; D uncertain. V was clipped by 2 bases and J by 4 bases, with 14 bases between them. This CDR3 spans 15 amino acids. Germline-derived CDR1 and CDR2 are MNHEY and SMNVEV (reference sequence). The CDR3 coding sequence is TGTGCCAGCAGTTTAAATGGGCTCCTGGGCACTGAAGCTTTCTTT. Translation gives CASSLNGLLGTEAFF.

In this sample, this clonotype turned up a few times. The chain uses TRBV19 and TRBJ2-1; possibly TRBD1 for D (6 bases). This CDR3 has 16 amino acids. V was cut by 5 bases and J by 1 base, with 15 bases left in between. Looked up from germline, CDR1 is LNHDA and CDR2 is SQIVND (reference sequence). The CDR3 sequence is CASSPFGTLSYNEQFF. The CDR3 DNA follows: TGTGCCAGTAGTCCGTTCGGGACACTTTCCTACAATGAGCAGTTCTTC.